The 18 T cell receptor beta chains reported below all come from one sample, sequenced in a study of T cells after yellow fever vaccination. TCRdb recomputed calls from the 5' RACE reads with MiXCR, one row per CDR3 protein. The sample lists some 320,000 distinct CDR3 sequences, roughly 9.4% seen once, with more than 15% in the top ten. Sequenced material: PBMCs, taken on the day of the first yellow fever vaccination. The receptors here all came from a man between 18 and 35 years old who received the YFV17D yellow fever vaccine.

This clonotype came up a few times. The V and J genes are TRBV7-9 and TRBJ2-5; D is undetermined. The germline V gene has CDR1 SEHNR and CDR2 FQNEAQ (reference sequence). Trimming shortened V by 1 base and J by 2 bases, and 8 bases separated the two germline ends. The CDR3 is made up of 14 amino acids. The CDR3 region has the DNA TGTGCCAGCAGCTTAGGGGCAGTTCAAGAGACCCAGTACTTC. Protein: CASSLGAVQETQYF.

The V gene is TRBV29-1, the J gene TRBJ2-3, with D maybe TRBD1 (6 bases). Trimming removed 4 bases from V and 0 bases from J, with 11 bases in between. Germline V gene sequence: CDR1 SQVTM, CDR2 ANQGSEA. The CDR3 loop spans 14 amino acids. CDR3 bases: TGCAGCGTTGGCGGACAGAGCAGCACAGATACGCAGTATTTT. It specifies CSVGGQSSTDTQYF.

The sample holds a few counts of this clonotype. The gene calls are TRBV12-5 and TRBJ2-2, with D unresolved. The CDR3 is 11 residues long. The germline gives CDR1 LGHNT, CDR2 FRNRAP. Trimming left V 7 bases short and J 5 bases short, with 5 bases between. For the CDR3, the DNA is TGTGCTAGTGCCAAAACCGGGGAGCTGTTTTTT. It is translated as CASAKTGELFF.

The V and J genes are TRBV4-2 and TRBJ1-5, with D perhaps matching TRBD1 (5 bases). CDR1 and CDR2 from the germline V gene are LGHNA and YNFKEQ. V lost 4 bases and J lost 5, with 15 bases in between. The CDR3 has 15 residues. CDR3 DNA sequence: TGTGCCAGCAGCCCGAACCAGGGTAGGGATCAGCCCCAGCATTTT. Translated: CASSPNQGRDQPQHF.

There are many counts of this clonotype. J is TRBJ1-1 and V is TRBV7-2; no clear D. The germline V gene encodes CDR1 SGHTA and CDR2 FQGNSA. The V end was cut by 2 bases, the J end by 4 bases, with 5 bases between. The CDR3 length is 12 residues. The CDR3 coding sequence is TGTGCCAGCAGCTTATATGGCACTGAAGCTTTCTTT. Residues: CASSLYGTEAFF. The full variable domain, in which reference TRBV7-2 and TRBJ1-1 provide the parts outside the CDR3, is GAGVSQSPSNKVTEKGKDVELRCDPISGHTALYWYRQSLGQGLEFLIYFQGNSAPDKSGLPSDRFSAERTGGSVSTLTIQRTQQEDSAVYLCASSLYGTEAFFGQGTRLTVV.

This clonotype has only one observation. V gene TRBV6-1 combines with J gene TRBJ1-1; D gene unclear. The germline V gene encodes CDR1 MNHNS and CDR2 SASEGT. V was trimmed by 4 bases and J by 1 base, leaving 7 bases between them. The CDR3 contains 13 residues. CDR3 region: CASSGIGNTEAFF. CDR3 DNA sequence: TGTGCCAGCAGTGGGATAGGGAACACTGAAGCTTTCTTT.

This clonotype has only a few counts. J is TRBJ1-5 and V is TRBV20-1; the D is unclear. The germline gives CDR1 DFQATT, CDR2 SNEGSKA (reference sequence). Deletions cut 7 bases from V and 5 bases from J, with 12 bases between. The CDR3 runs 12 residues. The CDR3 DNA reads TGCAGTGGAACGGCGGGCCATCAGCCCCAGCATTTT. Encoded protein: CSGTAGHQPQHF.

This clonotype was picked up a small number of times. The genes are TRBV6-5 and TRBJ2-7; possible D gene TRBD1, 5 bases. Germline CDR1 is MNHEY and CDR2 is SVGAGI. V dropped 4 bases and J dropped 2 bases, with 12 bases sitting between them. CDR3 length equals 14 residues. The CDR3 protein is CASSWAGRTYEQYF. The CDR3 DNA reads TGTGCCAGCAGTTGGGCAGGGCGAACCTACGAGCAGTACTTC.

This clonotype was recorded a few times. The V and J genes are TRBV6-1 and TRBJ2-2; 7 positions match TRBD1. Germline values: CDR1 MNHNS, CDR2 SASEGT. This CDR3 comprises 14 residues. Trimming cost V 6 bases and J 3 bases; bases outside gene matches: 4. CDR3 in DNA: TGTGCCAGCAGGACCGGACAGGACACCGGGGAGCTGTTTTTT. Protein sequence: CASRTGQDTGELFF.

This clonotype has at least ten counts. The rearrangement links TRBV6-2 or TRBV6-3 to TRBJ1-1; the D gene is possibly TRBD1 (5 bases). Germline V lookup: CDR1 MNHEY, CDR2 SVGEGT. Trimming left V 11 bases short and J 1 base short, with 14 bases between. The CDR3 extends over 13 amino acids. CDR3 DNA sequence: TGTGCCGGACACCGGGACGGGAACACTGAAGCTTTCTTT. It is translated as CAGHRDGNTEAFF.

This clonotype has just a few counts. The chain has TRBV12-3 or TRBV12-4 and TRBJ1-1; TRBD1 might be the D (5 bases). This CDR3 is 14 amino acids long. Trimming removed 5 bases at V and 0 bases at J, with 10 bases between. For the CDR3, the DNA is TGTGCCAGCAGTCCAGGGTCCATGAACACTGAAGCTTTCTTT. Protein sequence: CASSPGSMNTEAFF.

This clonotype appeared a few times. This chain joins TRBV7-2 and TRBJ1-2, with D unresolved. The CDR3 is 15 residues long. Trimming pared 0 bases from V and 8 bases from J, leaving 16 bases between. Germline V CDR1 and CDR2: SGHTA, FQGNSA. The CDR3 protein is CASSLAVSTTGGYTF. The CDR3 DNA reads TGTGCCAGCAGCTTAGCGGTTTCTACGACCGGGGGCTACACCTTC. Full variable domain (remainder filled in from reference TRBV7-2 and TRBJ1-2): GAGVSQSPSNKVTEKGKDVELRCDPISGHTALYWYRQSLGQGLEFLIYFQGNSAPDKSGLPSDRFSAERTGGSVSTLTIQRTQQEDSAVYLCASSLAVSTTGGYTFGSGTRLTVV.

This clonotype occurred many times. The chain carries TRBV7-2 and TRBJ1-4; TRBD1 agrees at 8 bases. The CDR3 loop spans 15 amino acids. Germline V gene data show CDR1 as SGHTA and CDR2 as FQGNSA. The V and J ends lost 2 bases and 10 bases, in that order; junction bases with no gene match: 9. Here the CDR3 DNA reads TGTGCCAGCAGCTTACAGGGGGCGCTTGGGGGAAAACTGTTTTTT. Protein sequence: CASSLQGALGGKLFF.

This clonotype has at least ten counts. The CDR3 loop reads CATSRGQGVNTEAFF. The CDR3 nucleotides read TGTGCCACCAGCCGAGGACAGGGGGTTAACACTGAAGCTTTCTTT. The chain employs TRBV15 and TRBJ1-1; 10 nucleotides align to TRBD1. CDR1 is LNHNV and CDR2 is YYDKDF in the germline V gene (reference sequence). V shed 5 bases and J 2 bases; nucleotides not matched to a gene: 5. The CDR3 is 15 residues long. Variable domain in full (rest from reference TRBV15 and TRBJ1-1): DAMVIQNPRYQVTQFGKPVTLSCSQTLNHNVMYWYQQKSSQAPKLLFHYYDKDFNNEADTPDNFQSRRPNTSFCFLDIRSPGLGDTAMYLCATSRGQGVNTEAFFGQGTRLTVV.

This clonotype was seen only a few times. V and J are TRBV25-1 and TRBJ1-2; D is unclear. This CDR3 has 12 amino acids. CDR1 is MGHDK and CDR2 is SYGVNS in the germline V gene. V dropped 5 bases and J dropped 8 bases, with 12 bases sitting between them. DNA for the CDR3: TGTGCCAGCAGTTCTCGTCTCGGGGGCTACACCTTC. This translates into CASSSRLGGYTF.

This chain links TRBV20-1 with TRBJ2-7, with D possibly TRBD1 on 6 matching bases. V lost 4 bases to trimming and J lost 1 base, with 11 bases between them. CDR3 size: 13 residues. Per the germline V gene, CDR1 is DFQATT and CDR2 is SNEGSKA (reference sequence). The CDR3 spells CSATRQDSYEQYF. The DNA for the CDR3 is TGCAGTGCTACGAGACAGGATTCCTACGAGCAGTACTTC.

This clonotype was seen repeatedly, ten times or more. The chain uses TRBV5-5 and TRBJ1-6; D not certain. CDR3 length equals 15 residues. V was clipped by 0 bases and J by 5 bases, with 9 bases between them. Germline CDR1 reads SGHKS; CDR2 reads YYEKEE (reference sequence). In nucleotides, the CDR3 is TGTGCCAGCAGCTTGGAACAGATACATAATTCACCCCTCCACTTT. Amino acids: CASSLEQIHNSPLHF.

The rearrangement joins TRBV20-1 to TRBJ1-3; D is uncertain. The CDR3 spans 14 residues. Germline values: CDR1 DFQATT, CDR2 SNEGSKA (reference sequence). V was trimmed by 0 bases and J by 0 bases, leaving 6 bases between them. The CDR3 loop reads CSAREGSSGNTIYF. CDR3 coding DNA: TGCAGTGCTAGAGAGGGCAGCTCTGGAAACACCATATATTTT.